This T cell receptor (beta chain) was sequenced during a study of blood T cell repertoires in COVID-19. In regard to this clone: Germline is not matched at one junction end, which may reflect a read error.

Looked up from germline, CDR1 is GTSNPN and CDR2 is SVGIG (reference sequence). The CDR3 has 13 residues. Sequencing used immunoSEQ multiplex PCR; TCRdb keeps in-frame clones, though not all of them. The sample lists 140,000 to 150,000 clones, 84% occurring once. This receptor was taken from a woman aged 45-59 years who had been exposed to COVID-19. This chain joins TRBV30 and TRBJ2-5; 7 bases are shared with TRBD1. Sequenced sample: PBMCs or T cells enriched from blood (not recorded which). CDR3 coding DNA: TGTGCCTGGAGTCCTTTCGGCTGGGGACAGCGGAACTTC. Translating it yields CAWSPFGWGQRNF.